The 14 T cell receptor beta chains listed next were all sequenced from one sample in a study of cytomegalovirus exposure and HLA in healthy donors. The PCR employed 60 Vbeta primers together with 13 Jbeta primers. Produced via immunoSEQ multiplex PCR; TCRdb's table is partial and in-frame only. The sample has some 180,000 clones, roughly 70% seen once. The sample comprised PBMCs. The receptors were gathered from a woman aged 18 to 35 in good health and CMV-seropositive.

J is TRBJ1-2 and V is TRBV28; D is ambiguous. Germline V CDR1 and CDR2: MDHEN, SYDVKM. The CDR3 loop spans 13 amino acids. The V end was cut by 6 bases, the J end by 8 bases, with 16 bases between. Written as DNA, the CDR3 is TGTGCCAGCAGAAAACCTGCGCCGGAGGGCTACACCTTC. This codes for CASRKPAPEGYTF.

The rearrangement joins TRBV9 to TRBJ2-7; 7 nucleotides line up with TRBD2. From germline, CDR1 is SGDLS and CDR2 YYNGEE. J gave up 5 bases and V 4 bases, and 12 bases lay outside the gene matches. This CDR3 comprises 15 residues. The CDR3 here is CASSRYGTTFDEQYF. For the CDR3, the DNA is TGTGCCAGCAGCCGTTACGGGACTACCTTCGACGAGCAGTACTTC.

This clone was recorded a few times. The chain recombines TRBV5-8 with TRBJ2-7; D perhaps matches TRBD1 (5 bases). CDR1 is SGHTS and CDR2 is YDEGEE in the germline V gene. Trimming shortened V by 3 bases and J by 2 bases, and 15 bases separated the two germline ends. The CDR3 totals 15 residues. CDR3: CASSSRWQGAYEQYF. DNA for the CDR3: TGTGCCAGCAGCTCACGGTGGCAGGGCGCCTACGAGCAGTACTTC.

The chain links TRBV4-1 to TRBJ1-5; no clear D. The CDR3 has 16 residues. The V and J ends lost 1 base and 7 bases respectively, with 17 bases between them. Germline V CDR1 and CDR2: MGHRA, YSYEKL. CDR3 sequence (DNA): TGCGCCAGCAGCCAAGTGACTCAATCTAATTCCCAGCCCCAGCATTTT. Translating it yields CASSQVTQSNSQPQHF.

Only one count was recorded for this clone. The chain employs TRBV5-6 and TRBJ1-5; perhaps TRBD1 as D (5 bases). Trimming took off 3 bases at V and 7 bases at J, with 11 bases between the two ends. The CDR3 extends over 13 amino acids. Germline V gene lookup returns CDR1 SGHDT and CDR2 YYEEEE. Here the CDR3 reads CASSSGSGQPQHF. The CDR3 nucleotides read TGTGCCAGCAGCTCAGGGTCCGGCCAGCCCCAGCATTTT.

The genes are TRBV29-1 and TRBJ2-1; 9 bases map to TRBD1. The CDR3 contains 13 residues. Germline V gives CDR1 SQVTM, CDR2 ANQGSEA. Trimming removed 8 bases from V and 5 bases from J; junction bases left unmatched: 7. As DNA, the CDR3 is TGCAGCTTAAACAGGGGGCTTGACAATGAGCAGTTCTTC. Translation: CSLNRGLDNEQFF.

This chain uses TRBV2 with TRBJ2-1, with 8 bases matching TRBD2. The germline V gene encodes CDR1 SNHLY and CDR2 FYNNEI. The CDR3 loop spans 14 amino acids. The V segment lost 4 bases and the J segment 4 bases; nucleotides outside the gene matches: 3. CDR3 coding DNA: TGTGCCAGCAGTGCGGGACTAGAATACAATGAGCAGTTCTTC. Protein: CASSAGLEYNEQFF.

The rearrangement links TRBV6-1 to TRBJ1-6, with TRBD1 matching 9 bases. Germline CDR1 MNHNS, CDR2 SASEGT. Trimming took 1 base from V and 7 from J; bases not matched to a gene: 2. The CDR3 extends over 15 amino acids. The CDR3 protein is CASSEVQGANSPLHF. In DNA, the CDR3 is TGTGCCAGCAGTGAAGTACAGGGGGCGAATTCACCCCTCCACTTT.

This clone came up a few times. The chain carries TRBV6-5 and TRBJ2-4, with D perhaps TRBD2 (6 bases). This CDR3 is 14 amino acids long. Germline V gives CDR1 MNHEY, CDR2 SVGAGI. Trimming stripped 6 bases from V and 6 bases from J, with 15 bases between. The DNA for the CDR3 is TGTGCCAGCAGCTCCTTGGGGAGGCGAAACATTCAGTACTTC. This sequence encodes CASSSLGRRNIQYF.

The chain uses TRBV6-5 and TRBJ1-6, with 8 bases aligning to TRBD1. Germline V gene data show CDR1 as MNHEY and CDR2 as SVGAGI. V lost 1 base and J lost 8; bases outside the gene matches: 4. The CDR3 loop spans 15 amino acids. The DNA of the CDR3 is TGTGCCAGCAGTTACTGGACAGGGAGGGATTCACCCCTCCACTTT. Protein: CASSYWTGRDSPLHF.

The chain employs TRBV4-1 and TRBJ1-1, with no clear D. V lost 5 bases, J lost 9 bases, and 16 bases lay in between. Germline CDR1 reads MGHRA; CDR2 reads YSYEKL. The CDR3 length is 13 residues. The CDR3 sequence: CASSGEEATQAFF. The DNA for the CDR3 is TGCGCCAGCAGCGGGGAGGAGGCAACGCAAGCTTTCTTT.

This sequence joins TRBV11-2 and TRBJ2-3; D is unresolved. This CDR3 has 12 residues. Germline CDR1 SGHAT, CDR2 FQNNGV. Trimming took off 7 bases at V and 11 bases at J, with 16 bases between the two ends. CDR3 sequence (DNA): TGTGCCAGCAACACTAAAAAAAAGAGGCAGTATTTT. Translating gives CASNTKKKRQYF.

This clone was picked up a small number of times. This chain uses TRBV9 with TRBJ2-7; 7 nucleotides align to TRBD2. CDR1 is SGDLS, CDR2 YYNGEE, per germline. The CDR3 is 16 amino acids. V shed 2 bases, J shed 0 bases, and the junction held 8 bases outside the gene matches. The DNA for the CDR3 is TGTGCCAGCAGCGTTGGGCGGGAGATAAGCTCCTACGAGCAGTACTTC. It specifies CASSVGREISSYEQYF. Supplemented by reference TRBV9 and TRBJ2-7, the full variable domain reads DSGVTQTPKHLITATGQRVTLRCSPRSGDLSVYWYQQSLDQGLQFLIQYYNGEERAKGNILERFSAQQFPDLHSELNLSSLELGDSALYFCASSVGREISSYEQYFGPGTRLTVT.

The V gene is TRBV2, the J gene TRBJ1-2; unclear D gene. V lost 5 bases, J lost 2 bases, and 18 bases lay in between. Germline V CDR1 and CDR2: SNHLY, FYNNEI. This CDR3 has 16 residues. The CDR3 loop is CASSPTLASPNYGYTF. DNA for the CDR3: TGTGCCAGCAGTCCCACCTTAGCGTCGCCCAACTATGGCTACACCTTC.